A selection of T cell receptor beta chains follows, all from one sample in a study of cytomegalovirus exposure and HLA in healthy donors. Assay: immunoSEQ multiplex PCR; the TCRdb copy retains only in-frame clones and omits some. The profile shows about 98,000 clones, roughly 80% of them singletons. The specimen was PBMCs. These receptors were collected from a man between 60 and 75 years old in good health and CMV-seropositive. The CDR3 runs from the conserved cysteine through the conserved F or W. Each record gives: V gene, J gene, D gene, clone size, CDR3 protein, CDR3 DNA. The D gene is left open where the match is weak. The size of a clone is reported for some rows only, either as once, few or many, or as a class for expanded clones.

>TRBV28|TRBJ1-2|.|.
CASSSHRRQVGGYTF
TGTGCCAGCAGTTCCCACCGGAGACAGGTGGGAGGCTACACCTTC
>TRBV1|TRBJ1-4|.|.
CTSSRAQGRANEKLFF
TGCACCAGCAGCCGGGCACAGGGTCGTGCTAATGAAAAACTGTTTTTT
>TRBV5-4|TRBJ2-2|TRBD1|.
CASSLASTGVGTGELFF
TGTGCCAGCAGCTTGGCATCGACAGGGGTGGGGACCGGGGAGCTGTTTTTT
>TRBV19|TRBJ1-3|.|.
CASKTNGGFSGNTIYF
TGTGCCAGTAAAACCAACGGAGGATTCTCTGGAAACACCATATATTTT
>TRBV4-1|TRBJ2-5|.|.
CASSQTQGTQYF
TGCGCCAGCAGCCAAACCCAGGGAACCCAGTACTTC
>TRBV7-6|TRBJ2-5|.|.
CASSLDGLYQETQYF
TGTGCCAGCAGCTTAGACGGGTTGTACCAAGAGACCCAGTACTTC
>TRBV27|TRBJ1-6|.|.
CASSLSPGANSPLHF
TGTGCCAGCAGTTTATCCCCAGGGGCGAATTCACCCCTCCACTTT
>TRBV19|TRBJ2-1|.|.
CASSIVAGLPYNEQFF
TGTGCCAGTAGTATAGTGGCAGGGTTACCCTACAATGAGCAGTTCTTC
>TRBV7-9|TRBJ2-5|TRBD2|.
CASSFGGSGGLETQYF
TGTGCCAGCAGCTTTGGTGGTAGCGGGGGGTTAGAGACCCAGTACTTC
>TRBV29-1|TRBJ2-3|TRBD1|.
CSVGQGQSYTQYF
TGCAGCGTTGGACAGGGGCAGTCGTATACGCAGTATTTT
>TRBV12-5|TRBJ2-1|TRBD2|.
CASGRGLAGVIEQFF
TGTGCTAGTGGCCGCGGACTAGCGGGGGTTATTGAGCAGTTCTTC
>TRBV5-1|TRBJ1-1|.|.
CASRRNAVNTEAFF
TGCGCCAGCAGACGAAACGCAGTGAACACTGAAGCTTTCTTT
>TRBV2|TRBJ2-1|.|.
CASSEAAIYNEQFF
TGTGCCAGCAGTGAAGCGGCCATCTACAATGAGCAGTTCTTC
>TRBV7-9|TRBJ2-7|.|few
CASSSQVSYEQYF
TGTGCCAGCAGCTCTCAGGTCTCCTACGAGCAGTACTTC
>TRBV7-6|TRBJ2-1|TRBD2|.
CASSRDAFAGGSYNEQFF
TGTGCCAGCAGCCGAGACGCCTTTGCGGGGGGCTCCTACAATGAGCAGTTCTTC
>TRBV6-5|TRBJ1-1|TRBD1|few
CASTRTGNTEAFF
TGTGCCAGCACCCGGACAGGGAACACTGAAGCTTTCTTT
>TRBV28|TRBJ2-7|TRBD1|.
CASKPQGMYEQYF
TGTGCCAGCAAGCCACAGGGGATGTACGAGCAGTACTTC
>TRBV5-4|TRBJ2-1|TRBD2|.
CASSWAGTSGANEQFF
TGTGCCAGCAGCTGGGCGGGGACTAGCGGGGCAAATGAGCAGTTCTTC
>TRBV2|TRBJ2-6|.|.
CASKQGLSGANVLTF
TGTGCCAGCAAGCAGGGACTCTCTGGGGCCAACGTCCTGACTTTC
>TRBV25-1|TRBJ2-3|.|.
CASQSGGGRTQYF
TGTGCCAGCCAATCAGGTGGTGGTCGTACGCAGTATTTT
>TRBV4-2|TRBJ2-3|TRBD2|.
CASSPLAGGAADTQYF
TGTGCCAGCAGCCCTTTAGCGGGGGGAGCGGCAGATACGCAGTATTTT
>TRBV9|TRBJ2-3|TRBD2|.
CASSAPLAPLDTQYF
TGTGCCAGCAGCGCCCCACTAGCGCCGTTAGATACGCAGTATTTT
>TRBV4-1|TRBJ1-4|TRBD1|.
CASSQEQGHQGEKLFF
TGCGCCAGCAGCCAAGAACAGGGGCACCAGGGTGAAAAACTGTTTTTT
>TRBV13|TRBJ1-1|.|.
CASSPGDTEAFF
TGTGCCAGCAGCCCGGGGGACACTGAAGCTTTCTTT
>TRBV18|TRBJ1-3|.|.
CASSQDRGNTIYF
TGTGCCAGCTCACAGGACAGAGGAAACACCATATATTTT
>TRBV29-1|TRBJ2-3|TRBD2|.
CSVASGAADTQYF
TGCAGCGTGGCTAGCGGGGCGGCAGATACGCAGTATTTT
>TRBV6-5|TRBJ1-1|.|.
CASSYSAREGGTEAFF
TGTGCCAGCAGTTACTCTGCTCGGGAAGGCGGCACTGAAGCTTTCTTT
>TRBV7-3|TRBJ2-1|.|.
CASSPRGVSYNEQFF
TGTGCCAGCAGCCCTCGGGGAGTCTCCTACAATGAGCAGTTCTTC
>TRBV6-1|TRBJ1-2|TRBD1|.
CASSDHAGTDGYTF
TGTGCCAGCAGTGACCATGCCGGGACAGATGGCTACACCTTC
>TRBV5-1|TRBJ1-4|.|.
CASSLLATNEKLFF
TGCGCCAGCAGCTTGTTAGCAACTAATGAAAAACTGTTTTTT
>TRBV19|TRBJ2-1|TRBD1|once
CASDRGSYNEQFF
TGTGCCAGCGACAGGGGATCCTACAATGAGCAGTTCTTC
>TRBV6-5|TRBJ2-5|TRBD2|once
CASSQGGTSRETQYF
TGTGCCAGCAGCCAGGGCGGGACTAGCAGGGAGACCCAGTACTTC
>TRBV2|TRBJ2-2|.|.
CASSELTAIGELFF
TGTGCCAGCAGTGAGTTGACAGCAATCGGGGAGCTGTTTTTT
>TRBV7-9|TRBJ1-6|.|.
CASSGRVGANSGLHF
TGTGCCAGCAGCGGGAGGGTTGGGGCAAATTCGGGCCTCCACTTT
>TRBV5-1|TRBJ1-1|.|.
CASSLGQQNTEAFF
TGCGCCAGCAGCCTAGGACAGCAGAACACTGAAGCTTTCTTT
>TRBV7-6|TRBJ2-5|TRBD1|once
CASRVGQHQETQYF
TGTGCCAGCAGGGTGGGACAGCACCAAGAGACCCAGTACTTC
>TRBV21-1|TRBJ1-2|.|.
CASSKGRQDINYGYTF
TGTGCCAGCAGCAAAGGACGACAGGACATTAACTATGGCTACACCTTC
>TRBV7-9|TRBJ2-7|TRBD1|.
CASSPQGAGEQYF
TGTGCCAGCAGCCCACAGGGGGCCGGGGAGCAGTACTTC
>TRBV12-5|TRBJ2-1|.|.
CASGLPLQLRAYNEQFF
TGTGCTAGTGGTTTGCCCTTACAACTTCGGGCCTACAATGAGCAGTTCTTC
>TRBV2|TRBJ2-2|TRBD2|few
CASRAMTSGAPPGELFF
TGTGCCAGCAGGGCAATGACTAGCGGGGCCCCCCCCGGGGAGCTGTTTTTT
>TRBV30|TRBJ1-2|.|.
CAWSGGDNYGYTF
TGTGCCTGGAGTGGCGGGGATAACTATGGCTACACCTTC
>TRBV19|TRBJ2-2|TRBD1|.
CASSIIYGDSKNTGELFF
TGTGCCAGTAGTATAATATATGGGGACAGCAAGAACACCGGGGAGCTGTTTTTT
>TRBV7-3|TRBJ2-7|.|few
CASSLIPGDEQYF
TGTGCCAGCAGCCTCATACCGGGGGACGAGCAGTACTTC
>TRBV27|TRBJ2-7|.|.
CASSLSYPGYEQYF
TGTGCCAGCAGTTTATCTTATCCGGGCTACGAGCAGTACTTC
>TRBV5-6|TRBJ2-1|TRBD1|.
CATREWTGVGNEQFF
TGTGCCACCAGGGAATGGACAGGGGTAGGCAATGAGCAGTTCTTC
>TRBV11-2|TRBJ2-7|TRBD1|few
CASSLLGQGAYEQYF
TGTGCCAGCAGCTTACTGGGACAGGGGGCCTACGAGCAGTACTTC
>TRBV25-1|TRBJ1-2|.|.
CASTKGTNYGYTF
TGTGCCAGCACCAAGGGGACTAACTATGGCTACACCTTC
>TRBV4-1|TRBJ2-7|.|.
CASSQVRGASYEQYF
TGCGCCAGCAGCCAAGTCAGGGGAGCCTCCTACGAGCAGTACTTC
>TRBV5-1|TRBJ1-2|TRBD1|.
CATKTGESYTF
TGCGCCACCAAGACAGGGGAAAGCTACACCTTC
>TRBV6-5|TRBJ2-1|TRBD2|.
CASGGGLLNEQFF
TGTGCCAGCGGGGGGGGACTACTCAATGAGCAGTTCTTC
>TRBV27|TRBJ2-5|TRBD1|few
CASSSGQGFETQYF
TGTGCCAGCAGTTCGGGACAGGGTTTCGAGACCCAGTACTTC
>TRBV6-5|TRBJ1-2|.|.
CASNRGNGYTF
TGTGCCAGTAATCGGGGAAATGGCTACACCTTC
>TRBV9|TRBJ1-2|.|.
CASSVGGATNYGYTF
TGTGCCAGCAGCGTAGGGGGAGCAACTAACTATGGCTACACCTTC
>TRBV6-5|TRBJ2-1|.|.
CASSTPSSYNEQFF
TGTGCCAGCAGTACACCAAGCTCCTACAATGAGCAGTTCTTC